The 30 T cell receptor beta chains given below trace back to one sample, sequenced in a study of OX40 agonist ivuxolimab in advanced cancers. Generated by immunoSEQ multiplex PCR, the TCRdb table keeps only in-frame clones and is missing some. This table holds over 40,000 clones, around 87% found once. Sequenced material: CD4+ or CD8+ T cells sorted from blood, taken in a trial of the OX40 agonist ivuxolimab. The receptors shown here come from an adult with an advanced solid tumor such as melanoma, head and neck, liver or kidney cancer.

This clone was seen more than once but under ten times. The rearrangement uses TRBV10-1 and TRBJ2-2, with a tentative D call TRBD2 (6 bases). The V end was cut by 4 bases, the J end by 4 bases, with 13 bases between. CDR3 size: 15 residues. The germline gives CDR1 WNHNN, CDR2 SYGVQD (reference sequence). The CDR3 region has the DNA TGCGCCAGCAGTGGAAGTAGCGGAGTCACCGGGGAGCTGTTTTTT. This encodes CASSGSSGVTGELFF.

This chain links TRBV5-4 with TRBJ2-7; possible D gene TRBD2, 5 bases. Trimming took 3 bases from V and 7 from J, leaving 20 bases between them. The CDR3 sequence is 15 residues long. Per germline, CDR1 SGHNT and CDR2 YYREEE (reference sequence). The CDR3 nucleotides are TGTGCCAGCAGCTCGCGGAACCGGGAAAACCGGGAGCAGTACTTC. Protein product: CASSSRNRENREQYF.

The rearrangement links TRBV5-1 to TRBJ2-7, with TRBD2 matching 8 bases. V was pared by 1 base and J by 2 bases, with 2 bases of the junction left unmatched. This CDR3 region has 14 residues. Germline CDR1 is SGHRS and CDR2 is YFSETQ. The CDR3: CASSLTSGAYEQYF. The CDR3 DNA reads TGCGCCAGCAGCTTGACTAGCGGTGCCTACGAGCAGTACTTC.

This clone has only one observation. The CDR3 protein is CASSSTRVGYTF. The CDR3 DNA follows: TGTGCCAGCAGTTCCACCAGGGTTGGCTACACCTTC. The J gene is TRBJ1-2, the V gene TRBV6-5; possibly TRBD1 for D (5 bases). This CDR3 spans 12 amino acids. Trimming stripped 4 bases from V and 7 bases from J, with 10 bases between. The germline V gene encodes CDR1 MNHEY and CDR2 SVGAGI.

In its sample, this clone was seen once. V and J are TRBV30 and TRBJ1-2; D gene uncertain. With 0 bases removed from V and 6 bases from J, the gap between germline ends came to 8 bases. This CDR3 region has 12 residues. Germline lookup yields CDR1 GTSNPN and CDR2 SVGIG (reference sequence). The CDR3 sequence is CAWSVHPHGYTF. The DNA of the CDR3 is TGTGCCTGGAGTGTACACCCACATGGCTACACCTTC.

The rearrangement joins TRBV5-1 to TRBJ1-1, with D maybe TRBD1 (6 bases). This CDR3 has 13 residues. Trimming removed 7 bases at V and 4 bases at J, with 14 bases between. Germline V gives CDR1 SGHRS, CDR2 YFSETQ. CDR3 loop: CASGFTGSTEAFF. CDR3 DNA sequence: TGCGCCAGCGGATTCACAGGGAGCACTGAAGCTTTCTTT.

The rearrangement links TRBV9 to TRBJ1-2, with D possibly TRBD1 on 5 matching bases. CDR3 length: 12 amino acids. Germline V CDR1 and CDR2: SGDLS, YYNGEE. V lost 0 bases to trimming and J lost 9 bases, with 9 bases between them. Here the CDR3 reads CASSVVGQSYTF. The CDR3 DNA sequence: TGTGCCAGCAGCGTAGTCGGACAAAGCTACACCTTC.

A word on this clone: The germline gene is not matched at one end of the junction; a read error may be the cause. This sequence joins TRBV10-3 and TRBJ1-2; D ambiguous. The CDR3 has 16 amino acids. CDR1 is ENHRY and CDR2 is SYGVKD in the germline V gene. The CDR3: CATSVPLRAPNYGYTF. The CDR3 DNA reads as TGTGCCACCAGTGTGCCTTTGAGAGCGCCAAACTATGGCTACACCTTC.

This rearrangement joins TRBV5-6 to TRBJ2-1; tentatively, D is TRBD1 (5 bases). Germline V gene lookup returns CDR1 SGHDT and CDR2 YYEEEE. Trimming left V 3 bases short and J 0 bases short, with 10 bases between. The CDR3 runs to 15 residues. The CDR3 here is CASSWGASSYNEQFF. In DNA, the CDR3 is TGTGCCAGCAGCTGGGGCGCGAGCTCCTACAATGAGCAGTTCTTC.

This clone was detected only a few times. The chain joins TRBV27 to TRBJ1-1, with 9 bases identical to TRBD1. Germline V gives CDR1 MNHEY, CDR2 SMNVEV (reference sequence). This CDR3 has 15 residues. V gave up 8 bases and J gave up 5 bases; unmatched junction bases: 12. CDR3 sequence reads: CASHTALTGGTEAFF. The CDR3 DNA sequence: TGTGCCAGCCACACCGCGTTGACAGGGGGAACTGAAGCTTTCTTT.

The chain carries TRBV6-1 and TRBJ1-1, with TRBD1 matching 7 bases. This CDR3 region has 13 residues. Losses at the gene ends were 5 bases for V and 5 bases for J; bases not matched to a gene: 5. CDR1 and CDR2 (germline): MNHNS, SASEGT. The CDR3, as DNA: TGTGCCAGCAGTCGAGACAGGGTTACTGAAGCTTTCTTT. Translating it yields CASSRDRVTEAFF.

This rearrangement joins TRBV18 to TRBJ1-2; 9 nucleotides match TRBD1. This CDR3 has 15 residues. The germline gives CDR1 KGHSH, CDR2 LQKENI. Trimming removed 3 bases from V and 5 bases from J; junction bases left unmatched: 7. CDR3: CASSPPRQGGYGYTF. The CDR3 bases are TGTGCCAGCTCACCGCCTAGACAGGGGGGGTATGGCTACACCTTC.

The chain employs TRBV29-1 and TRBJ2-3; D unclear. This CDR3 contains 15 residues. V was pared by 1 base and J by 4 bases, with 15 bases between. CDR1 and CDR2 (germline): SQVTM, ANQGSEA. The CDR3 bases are TGCAGCGTTGAAGGGATAGCCGCTTTGCCAGATACGCAGTATTTT. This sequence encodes CSVEGIAALPDTQYF.

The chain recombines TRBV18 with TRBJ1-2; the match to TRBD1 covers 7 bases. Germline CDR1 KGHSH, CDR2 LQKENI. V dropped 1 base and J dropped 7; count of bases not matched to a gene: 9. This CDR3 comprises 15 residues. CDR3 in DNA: TGTGCCAGCTCACCACGACAGGGAAACTCTGGTGGCTACACCTTC. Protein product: CASSPRQGNSGGYTF.

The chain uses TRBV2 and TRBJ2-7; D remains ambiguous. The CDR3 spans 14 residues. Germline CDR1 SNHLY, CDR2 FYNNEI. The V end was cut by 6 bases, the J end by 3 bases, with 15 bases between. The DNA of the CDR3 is TGTGCCAGCAGGTACGGGCCCCTCGTCTACGAGCAGTACTTC. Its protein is CASRYGPLVYEQYF.

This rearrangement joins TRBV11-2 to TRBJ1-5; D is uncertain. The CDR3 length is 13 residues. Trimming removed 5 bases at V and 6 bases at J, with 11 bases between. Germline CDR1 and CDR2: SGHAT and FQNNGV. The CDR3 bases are TGTGCCAGCAGCCAACATCGGGGTCAGCCCCAGCATTTT. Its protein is CASSQHRGQPQHF.

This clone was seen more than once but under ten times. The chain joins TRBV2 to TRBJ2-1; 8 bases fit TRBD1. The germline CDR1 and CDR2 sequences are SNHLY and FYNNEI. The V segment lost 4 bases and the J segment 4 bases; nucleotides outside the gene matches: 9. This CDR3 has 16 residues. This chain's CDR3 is CASSGIQGASYNEQFF. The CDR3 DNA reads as TGTGCCAGCAGTGGGATTCAGGGGGCCTCTTACAATGAGCAGTTCTTC. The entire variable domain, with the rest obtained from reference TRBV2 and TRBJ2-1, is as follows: EPEVTQTPSHQVTQMGQEVILRCVPISNHLYFYWYRQILGQKVEFLVSFYNNEISEKSEIFDDQFSVERPDGSNFTLKIRSTKLEDSAMYFCASSGIQGASYNEQFFGPGTRLTVL.

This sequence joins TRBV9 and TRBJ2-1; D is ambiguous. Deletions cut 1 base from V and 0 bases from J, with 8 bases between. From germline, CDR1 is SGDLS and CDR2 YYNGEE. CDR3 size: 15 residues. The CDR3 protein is CASSVSVSSYNEQFF. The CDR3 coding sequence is TGTGCCAGCAGCGTAAGCGTGAGCTCCTACAATGAGCAGTTCTTC.

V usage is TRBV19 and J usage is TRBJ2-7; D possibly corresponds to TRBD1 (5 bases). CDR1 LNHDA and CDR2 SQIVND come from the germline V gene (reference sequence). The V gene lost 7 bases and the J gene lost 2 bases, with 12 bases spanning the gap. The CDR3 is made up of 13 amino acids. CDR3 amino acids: CASKGQSPYEQYF. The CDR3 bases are TGTGCCAGTAAGGGGCAGAGCCCCTACGAGCAGTACTTC.

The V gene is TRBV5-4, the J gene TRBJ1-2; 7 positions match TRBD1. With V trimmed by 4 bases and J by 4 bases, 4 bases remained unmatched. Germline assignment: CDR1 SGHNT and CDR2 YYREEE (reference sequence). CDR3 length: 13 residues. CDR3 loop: CASSEGQTYGYTF. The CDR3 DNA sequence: TGTGCCAGCAGCGAGGGACAGACCTATGGCTACACCTTC.

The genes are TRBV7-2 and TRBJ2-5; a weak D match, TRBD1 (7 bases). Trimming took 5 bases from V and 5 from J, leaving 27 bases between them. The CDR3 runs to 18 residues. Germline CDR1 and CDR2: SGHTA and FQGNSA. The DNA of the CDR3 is TGTGCCAGCAGCACAAGTTGGCCGGGGGACAGCCTCCTGGAGACCCAGTACTTC. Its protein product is CASSTSWPGDSLLETQYF.

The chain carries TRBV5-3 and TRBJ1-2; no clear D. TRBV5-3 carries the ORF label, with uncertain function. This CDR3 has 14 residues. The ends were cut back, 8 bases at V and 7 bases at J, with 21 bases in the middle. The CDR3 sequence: CASSPDVSGGGYTF. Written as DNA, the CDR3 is TGTGCCAGCAGCCCCGATGTTTCAGGAGGTGGCTACACCTTC.

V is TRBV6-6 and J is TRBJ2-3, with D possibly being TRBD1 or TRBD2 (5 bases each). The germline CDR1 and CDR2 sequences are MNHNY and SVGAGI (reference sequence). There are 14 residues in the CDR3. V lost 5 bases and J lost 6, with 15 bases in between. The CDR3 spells CASSLRDPGDTQYF. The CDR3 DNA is TGTGCCAGCAGTCTTCGGGACCCCGGGGATACGCAGTATTTT.

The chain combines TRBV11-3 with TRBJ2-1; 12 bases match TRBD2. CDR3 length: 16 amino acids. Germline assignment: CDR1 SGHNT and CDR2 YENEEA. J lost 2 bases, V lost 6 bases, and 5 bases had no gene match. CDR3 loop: CASRLLAGGTYNEQFF. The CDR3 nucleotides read TGTGCCAGCAGGTTACTAGCGGGAGGTACCTACAATGAGCAGTTCTTC.

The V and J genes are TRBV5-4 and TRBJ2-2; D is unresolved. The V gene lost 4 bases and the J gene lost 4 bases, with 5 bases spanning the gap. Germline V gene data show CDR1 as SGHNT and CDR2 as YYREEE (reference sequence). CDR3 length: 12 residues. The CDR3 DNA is TGTGCCAGCAGCACCGGCACCGGGGAGCTGTTTTTT. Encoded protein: CASSTGTGELFF.

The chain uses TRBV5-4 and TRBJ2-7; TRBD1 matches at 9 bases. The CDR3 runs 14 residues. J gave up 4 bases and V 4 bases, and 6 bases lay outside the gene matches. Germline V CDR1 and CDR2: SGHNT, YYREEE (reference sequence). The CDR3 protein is CASSHDGQGYEQYF. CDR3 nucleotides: TGTGCCAGCAGCCACGATGGACAGGGGTACGAGCAGTACTTC. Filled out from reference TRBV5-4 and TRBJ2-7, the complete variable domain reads ETGVTQSPTHLIKTRGQQVTLRCSSQSGHNTVSWYQQALGQGPQFIFQYYREEENGRGNFPPRFSGLQFPNYSSELNVNALELDDSALYLCASSHDGQGYEQYFGPGTRLTVT.

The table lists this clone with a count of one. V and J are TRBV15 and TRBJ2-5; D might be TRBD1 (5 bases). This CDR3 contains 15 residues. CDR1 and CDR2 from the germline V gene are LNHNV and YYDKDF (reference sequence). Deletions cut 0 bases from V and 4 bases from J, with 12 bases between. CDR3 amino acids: CATSRDRQGPETQYF. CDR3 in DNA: TGTGCCACCAGCAGAGATCGCCAGGGTCCAGAGACCCAGTACTTC.

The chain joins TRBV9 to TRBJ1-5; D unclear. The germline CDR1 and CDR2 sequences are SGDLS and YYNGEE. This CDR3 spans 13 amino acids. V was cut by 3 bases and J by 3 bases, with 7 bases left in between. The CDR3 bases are TGTGCCAGCAGCGCAGACAACAATCAGCCCCAGCATTTT. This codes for CASSADNNQPQHF.

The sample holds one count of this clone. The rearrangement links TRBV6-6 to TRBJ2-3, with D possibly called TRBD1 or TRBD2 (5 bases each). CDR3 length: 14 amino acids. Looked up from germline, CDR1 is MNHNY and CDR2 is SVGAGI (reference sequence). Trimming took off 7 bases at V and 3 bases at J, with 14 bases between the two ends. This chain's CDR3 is CASIERGATDTQYF. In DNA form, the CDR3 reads TGTGCCAGCATAGAGAGGGGAGCGACAGATACGCAGTATTTT.

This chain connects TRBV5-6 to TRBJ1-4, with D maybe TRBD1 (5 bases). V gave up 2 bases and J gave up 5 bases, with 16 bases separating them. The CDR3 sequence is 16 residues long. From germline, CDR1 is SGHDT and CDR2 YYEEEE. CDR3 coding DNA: TGTGCCAGCAGCTTCGAACCGGGGGTAGGGAATGAAAAACTGTTTTTT. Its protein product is CASSFEPGVGNEKLFF.